These T cell receptor beta chains were read from a single sample in a study of blood T cell repertoires in COVID-19. Produced via immunoSEQ multiplex PCR; TCRdb's table is partial and in-frame only. The sample lists some 340,000 clones, roughly nine tenths occurring once. Sequencing used PBMCs or T cells enriched from blood (not recorded which). The receptors were gathered from a woman aged 25 to 39 who had been exposed to COVID-19. Both conserved end residues are part of each CDR3. Fields, in order: V gene, clone size, D gene, J gene, CDR3 protein, CDR3 DNA. The D gene is left open where the match is weak. Clone size is shown for a subset of rows, as once, few, many or a class of expanded clone.

V: TRBV6-4; size: NA; D: NA; J: TRBJ2-4; CDR3: CASSESEKNIQYF; DNA: TGTGCCAGCAGTGAGAGCGAGAAAAACATTCAGTACTTC
V: TRBV5-1; size: NA; D: NA; J: TRBJ2-7; CDR3: CASSLEGRDYEQYF; DNA: TGCGCCAGCAGCTTGGAAGGCAGGGACTACGAGCAGTACTTC
V: TRBV19; size: NA; D: NA; J: TRBJ1-5; CDR3: CASSIDRRQPQHF; DNA: TGTGCCAGTAGTATAGATCGTCGGCAGCCCCAGCATTTT
V: TRBV19; size: few; D: NA; J: TRBJ2-6; CDR3: CASSSPAGRGANVLTF; DNA: TGTGCCAGTAGTTCCCCGGCGGGGCGCGGGGCCAACGTCCTGACTTTC
V: TRBV25-1; size: NA; D: NA; J: TRBJ1-6; CDR3: CASSDGSGSPLHF; DNA: TGTGCCAGCTCTGACGGGTCCGGGTCACCCCTCCACTTT
V: TRBV7-2; size: NA; D: NA; J: TRBJ1-1; CDR3: CASSLVADTEAFF; DNA: TGTGCCAGCAGCTTAGTAGCTGACACTGAAGCTTTCTTT
V: TRBV29-1; size: few; D: TRBD1; J: TRBJ1-1; CDR3: CSVVGQGPEAFF; DNA: TGCAGCGTTGTGGGACAGGGCCCTGAAGCTTTCTTT
V: TRBV6-5; size: NA; D: NA; J: TRBJ1-3; CDR3: CASSYQALPGNTIYF; DNA: TGTGCCAGCAGTTACCAAGCTCTCCCAGGAAACACCATATATTTT
V: TRBV4-1; size: NA; D: NA; J: TRBJ1-1; CDR3: CASSQEGVAVEAFF; DNA: TGCGCCAGCAGCCAAGAAGGGGTGGCGGTAGAAGCTTTCTTT
V: TRBV6-6; size: NA; D: TRBD2; J: TRBJ2-3; CDR3: CASSQRLAGGVIVTDTQYF; DNA: TGTGCCAGCAGTCAAAGACTAGCGGGGGGGGTCATTGTCACAGATACGCAGTATTTT
V: TRBV4-2; size: NA; D: TRBD1; J: TRBJ1-1; CDR3: CASSLDRAEAFF; DNA: TGTGCCAGCTCCCTGGACAGGGCTGAAGCTTTCTTT
V: TRBV3-1/TRBV3-2; size: few; D: NA; J: TRBJ1-1; CDR3: CASSLSGYLNTEAFF; DNA: TGTGCCAGCAGCCTCTCAGGGTATTTGAACACTGAAGCTTTCTTT
V: TRBV9; size: NA; D: NA; J: TRBJ1-1; CDR3: CASSVAPQTTGNTEAFF; DNA: TGTGCCAGCAGCGTAGCCCCCCAGACGACAGGGAACACTGAAGCTTTCTTT
V: TRBV4-3; size: NA; D: NA; J: TRBJ1-2; CDR3: CASSQDRGRVHGYTF; DNA: TGCGCCAGCAGCCAAGATAGAGGGCGGGTCCACGGCTACACCTTC
V: TRBV5-1; size: NA; D: TRBD1; J: TRBJ1-2; CDR3: CASSFLQGTFSF; DNA: TGCGCCAGCAGCTTTTTACAGGGGACCTTCTCCTTC
V: TRBV5-1; size: NA; D: NA; J: TRBJ2-3; CDR3: CASRGHLSTDTQYF; DNA: TGCGCCAGCAGGGGACACCTGAGCACAGATACGCAGTATTTT
V: TRBV12-3/TRBV12-4; size: NA; D: TRBD1; J: TRBJ1-2; CDR3: CASSPPQGLGYTF; DNA: TGTGCCAGCAGTCCACCACAGGGGCTCGGCTACACCTTC
V: TRBV20-1; size: NA; D: NA; J: TRBJ1-1; CDR3: CSASGNTEAFF; DNA: TGCAGTGCTAGCGGGAACACTGAAGCTTTCTTT
V: TRBV19; size: NA; D: NA; J: TRBJ1-5; CDR3: CASSPTGPNQPQHF; DNA: TGTGCCAGTAGTCCAACAGGGCCCAATCAGCCCCAGCATTTT
V: TRBV6-5; size: NA; D: TRBD2; J: TRBJ2-5; CDR3: CASRSGTSAETQYF; DNA: TGTGCCAGCAGGTCCGGGACTAGTGCGGAGACCCAGTACTTC
V: TRBV7-3; size: NA; D: NA; J: TRBJ2-3; CDR3: CASSPAGGSTDTQYF; DNA: TGTGCCAGCAGCCCGGCTGGGGGGTCCACAGATACGCAGTATTTT
V: TRBV29-1; size: once; D: NA; J: TRBJ2-1; CDR3: CSAAVETAYNEQFF; DNA: TGCAGCGCCGCAGTCGAGACAGCCTACAATGAGCAGTTCTTC
V: TRBV9; size: NA; D: NA; J: TRBJ1-5; CDR3: CASSGDSYNQPQHF; DNA: TGTGCCAGCAGCGGAGACTCTTACAATCAGCCCCAGCATTTT
V: TRBV19; size: NA; D: TRBD1; J: TRBJ1-1; CDR3: CASSMGQGSLKAFF; DNA: TGTGCCAGTAGTATGGGACAGGGGAGCCTTAAAGCTTTCTTT
V: TRBV27; size: once; D: NA; J: TRBJ2-5; CDR3: CASSLWRRAAQYF; DNA: TGTGCCAGCAGTTTGTGGCGCCGAGCGGCCCAGTACTTC
V: TRBV4-3; size: NA; D: NA; J: TRBJ2-1; CDR3: CASSHRDAGNEQFF; DNA: TGCGCCAGCAGCCACCGCGACGCGGGTAATGAGCAGTTCTTC
V: TRBV9; size: NA; D: NA; J: TRBJ1-2; CDR3: CASSEGGGYTF; DNA: TGTGCCAGCTCCGAGGGAGGGGGCTACACCTTC
V: TRBV5-1; size: NA; D: NA; J: TRBJ1-1; CDR3: CASSFVPQGNTEAFF; DNA: TGCGCCAGCAGCTTCGTTCCACAGGGGAACACTGAAGCTTTCTTT
V: TRBV7-2; size: once; D: NA; J: TRBJ2-3; CDR3: CASSLIGADTQYF; DNA: TGTGCCAGCAGCTTAATAGGGGCCGATACGCAGTATTTT
V: TRBV10-3; size: NA; D: TRBD2; J: TRBJ2-3; CDR3: CAIRGGGATDTQYF; DNA: TGTGCCATCAGGGGCGGGGGGGCCACAGATACGCAGTATTTT
V: TRBV2; size: few; D: NA; J: TRBJ1-5; CDR3: CASSEKGVNGNQPQHF; DNA: TGTGCCAGCAGTGAAAAGGGGGTAAATGGCAATCAGCCCCAGCATTTT
V: TRBV10-3; size: NA; D: NA; J: TRBJ1-1; CDR3: CAISESGNQAFF; DNA: TGTGCCATCAGTGAGTCCGGGAACCAAGCTTTCTTT
V: TRBV27; size: NA; D: NA; J: TRBJ1-1; CDR3: CASSRVNTEAFF; DNA: TGTGCCAGCAGTAGAGTTAACACTGAAGCTTTCTTT
V: TRBV7-6; size: NA; D: NA; J: TRBJ2-7; CDR3: CASSQRRGEQYF; DNA: TGTGCCAGCAGCCAGAGAAGGGGGGAGCAGTACTTC
V: TRBV30; size: NA; D: TRBD1; J: TRBJ1-2; CDR3: CAWSYHLDREGKGYTF; DNA: TGTGCCTGGAGTTACCACTTGGACAGGGAAGGGAAGGGCTACACCTTC
V: TRBV6-1; size: NA; D: NA; J: TRBJ1-1; CDR3: CASSVLTTGRHTEAFF; DNA: TGTGCCAGCAGTGTCCTGACCACAGGGCGGCACACTGAAGCTTTCTTT
V: TRBV3-1/TRBV3-2; size: NA; D: TRBD1; J: TRBJ1-2; CDR3: CASSQLQGEAGYTF; DNA: TGTGCCAGCAGCCAACTCCAGGGGGAGGCTGGCTACACCTTC
V: TRBV5-1; size: NA; D: NA; J: TRBJ2-3; CDR3: CASFRTGTDTQYF; DNA: TGCGCCAGCTTCAGGACAGGCACAGATACGCAGTATTTT
V: TRBV7-9; size: NA; D: TRBD1; J: TRBJ1-3; CDR3: CASTFTGTGGWFSGNTIYF; DNA: TGTGCCAGCACATTTACCGGGACAGGGGGCTGGTTTTCTGGAAACACCATATATTTT